A selection of T cell receptor beta chains follows, all from one sample in a study of cytomegalovirus exposure and HLA in healthy donors. Sequencing used immunoSEQ multiplex PCR; TCRdb keeps in-frame clones, though not all of them. The sample carries about 100,000 clones, roughly three quarters recorded once. The sequencing input was PBMCs. The receptors shown here come from a woman in her sixties or seventies in good health and CMV-seropositive. Both conserved end residues are part of each CDR3. D genes are given only for firm matches. Size tells how often a clone was seen (once, few, many) or the class of an expanded clone, and some rows leave it out.

v_gene	abundance	j_gene	d_gene	CDR3nt	CDR3aa
TRBV4-1	.	TRBJ2-1	TRBD1	TGCGCCAGCAGCCCAAGGGGTATTGAGGGGGACAGGCAGTTCTTC	CASSPRGIEGDRQFF
TRBV11-1	.	TRBJ2-1	TRBD2	TGTGCCAGCAGCCCTGGGCGGGAGGTCTACAATGAGCAGTTCTTC	CASSPGREVYNEQFF
TRBV19	few	TRBJ1-3	TRBD1	TGTGCCAGTACCGATCGGGACAGGGGGACCAGCTCTGGAAACACCATATATTTT	CASTDRDRGTSSGNTIYF
TRBV7-2	once	TRBJ2-7	.	TGTGCCAGCAGCTTAAGATCCAGCGGAGACTACGAGCAGTACTTC	CASSLRSSGDYEQYF
TRBV30	.	TRBJ2-7	.	TGTGCCTGGAGTGTAGGAGAATACGAGCAGTACTTC	CAWSVGEYEQYF
TRBV9	few	TRBJ2-3	TRBD2	TGTGCCAGCAGCGTTGGACTAGCCGCAGATACGCAGTATTTT	CASSVGLAADTQYF
TRBV6-4	few	TRBJ2-3	.	TGTGCCAGCAGTGACTCGACTGGGGCGCTCACAGATACGCAGTATTTT	CASSDSTGALTDTQYF
TRBV9	.	TRBJ1-2	.	TGTGCCAGCAGCCCTACAACCGGGACTTTACATGGCTACACCTTC	CASSPTTGTLHGYTF
TRBV9	.	TRBJ1-2	.	TGTGCCAGCAGCCGCGATACAGGTACTAACTATGGCTACACCTTC	CASSRDTGTNYGYTF
TRBV10-3	.	TRBJ2-7	.	TGTGCCATCAGTGATCCGATAGCGGTCAGGCAGTACTTC	CAISDPIAVRQYF
TRBV7-8	.	TRBJ2-1	TRBD1	TGTGCCAGCAGCCCGTTCCGGGACAGGACTGGAGAGCAGTTCTTC	CASSPFRDRTGEQFF
TRBV9	.	TRBJ2-1	TRBD2	TGTGCCAGCAACAGCGGGAGTTGGGATGAGCAGTTCTTC	CASNSGSWDEQFF
TRBV2	few	TRBJ1-1	.	TGTGCCAGCACACGGGTCACTGAAGCTTTCTTT	CASTRVTEAFF
TRBV6-5	.	TRBJ2-7	TRBD2	TGTGCCAGCAGTGAGCGGGAGGGCCGATACGAGCAGTACTTC	CASSEREGRYEQYF
TRBV10-2	.	TRBJ2-7	TRBD2	TGCGCCAGCGGGGGATCTCTAGCGGGAGGCTACGAGCAGTACTTC	CASGGSLAGGYEQYF
TRBV19	once	TRBJ2-7	.	TGTGCCAGTAGTATAGGGGGACTCTACGAGCAGTACTTC	CASSIGGLYEQYF
TRBV2	.	TRBJ2-6	.	TGTGCCAGACAGAGCTTCTCTGGGGCCAACGTCCTGACTTTC	CARQSFSGANVLTF
TRBV7-2	.	TRBJ1-2	.	TGTGCCAGCAGCCAGCGCACGGCCCCCTATGGCTACACCTTC	CASSQRTAPYGYTF
TRBV18	few	TRBJ1-1	.	TGTGCCAGCTCACCAGGGTTACCAGGGGTCGGGGCTGAAGCTTTCTTT	CASSPGLPGVGAEAFF
TRBV7-2	.	TRBJ1-1	.	TGTGCCAGCAGCCTCCGACAGTTCTCCGCCGAAGCTTTCTTT	CASSLRQFSAEAFF
TRBV30	.	TRBJ1-2	.	TGTGCCTGGAGTGACCACCCTGTGGGAGGGAGCTACACCTTC	CAWSDHPVGGSYTF
TRBV5-1	.	TRBJ2-1	.	TGCGCCAGCAGCGGGGGCAGCTTATACAATGAGCAGTTCTTC	CASSGGSLYNEQFF
TRBV28	.	TRBJ2-5	.	TGTGCCAGCAGCCGCAGGAAGGGGGAGACCCAGTACTTC	CASSRRKGETQYF
TRBV9	.	TRBJ2-4	.	TGTGCCAGCAGCGTAGGGACTGGCCTTCGGGGTGGGGTTCAGTACTTC	CASSVGTGLRGGVQYF
TRBV7-2	few	TRBJ1-4	TRBD1	TGTGCCAGCAGCTTCGGACAGGTAGAAAAACTGTTTTTT	CASSFGQVEKLFF
TRBV4-2	.	TRBJ2-2	.	TGTGCCAGCAGGGCTAGCGTTAGTTCTGGGGAGCTGTTTTTT	CASRASVSSGELFF
TRBV9	.	TRBJ2-7	.	TGTGCCAGCAGCGTAGCGGCGGGTGCCTACGAGCAGTACTTC	CASSVAAGAYEQYF
TRBV6-5	.	TRBJ2-1	.	TGTGCCAGCAGTTCAGGGAACTCCTGCAATGAGCAGTTCTTC	CASSSGNSCNEQFF
TRBV18	.	TRBJ1-3	.	TGTGCCAGCTCACCCTCCGGGGGGGCTATTGGAAACACCATATATTTT	CASSPSGGAIGNTIYF
TRBV2	once	TRBJ1-2	.	TGTGCCAGCAGTGATACAGGTTACTATGGCTACACCTTC	CASSDTGYYGYTF
TRBV19	few	TRBJ1-5	.	TGTGCCAGTAGTATCCGACAAAGCAATCAGCCCCAGCATTTT	CASSIRQSNQPQHF
TRBV7-9	.	TRBJ2-1	.	TGTTCCAGCAGCACAGGGCCCAATGAGCAGTTCTTC	CSSSTGPNEQFF
TRBV2	.	TRBJ2-7	TRBD1	TGTGCCAGCAGTGTAGTTGGGACAGGGGGGGACGAGCAGTACTTC	CASSVVGTGGDEQYF
TRBV4-1	.	TRBJ1-4	.	TGCGCCAGCAGGTCAATCTACTCAACTAATGAAAAACTGTTTTTT	CASRSIYSTNEKLFF
TRBV11-2	.	TRBJ2-5	.	TGTGCCAGCAGCTTACTAGAGCTTGGCGGGACCCAGTACTTC	CASSLLELGGTQYF
TRBV6-1	.	TRBJ2-7	.	TGTGCCAGCAGTGAAATGTCAATACCCTACGAGCAGTACTTC	CASSEMSIPYEQYF
TRBV18	.	TRBJ2-2	.	TGTGCCAGCTCACCGTTTGCGTTGAACACCGGGGAGCTGTTTTTT	CASSPFALNTGELFF
TRBV19	.	TRBJ1-2	TRBD1	TGTGCCAGCCAGGGGGCGCGTCGGAATGGCTACACCTTC	CASQGARRNGYTF
TRBV9	.	TRBJ2-1	TRBD2	TGTGCCAGCAGCGAGCCGACTAGCGGGAGAACAAAGAATGAGCAGTTCTTC	CASSEPTSGRTKNEQFF
TRBV5-4	few	TRBJ1-1	.	TGTGCCAGCAGCTTGGGGGGCGTGAGCACTGAAGCTTTCTTT	CASSLGGVSTEAFF